This TCR beta chain was obtained from a study of beta chain features in type 1 diabetes. This CDR3 has 13 amino acids. V lost 10 bases and J lost 4; bases outside the gene matches: 10. CDR1 is SNHLY, CDR2 FYNNEI, per germline. cDNA synthesis used the whole RNA isolate, giving expressed TCRB sequences. Sequencing was performed with immunoSEQ multiplex PCR; in TCRdb, only in-frame clones are kept and a portion is missing. There are 300,000 to 350,000 clones in the sample; under 8.5% occur only once, and approximately 0.44% lies in the top ten. This clone was counted ten times or more. The material sequenced was central memory CD4+ T cells from blood. The receptor's source is a woman aged 18-29 years in good health. The J gene is TRBJ2-7, the V gene TRBV2; the match to TRBD1 covers 7 bases. The CDR3 DNA sequence: TGTGCCACCAAACCCTGGGGACAGTACGAGCAGTACTTC. Encoded protein: CATKPWGQYEQYF.